The 19 T cell receptor beta chains in this list originate from one sample, sequenced in a study of blood T cell repertoires in COVID-19. The table came from immunoSEQ multiplex PCR; TCRdb's copy has only in-frame clones and leaves some out. The data show approximately 200,000 clones, with more than 85% seen just once and under 3.5% held by the top ten. Sequencing input: peripheral blood. The receptors were sampled from a woman in her twenties or thirties with active or convalescent COVID-19.

The CDR3, as DNA: TGTGCCAGCAGCAAGACAGCGGGGACGCTGGGCCAGCCCCAGCATTTT. This translates into CASSKTAGTLGQPQHF. The rearrangement uses TRBV27 and TRBJ1-5; TRBD1 might be the D (5 bases). Looked up from germline, CDR1 is MNHEY and CDR2 is SMNVEV (reference sequence). V was cut by 6 bases and J by 7 bases, with 22 bases left in between. CDR3 length: 16 amino acids.

J is TRBJ1-1 and V is TRBV19, with 7 bases aligning to TRBD1. V lost 8 bases, J lost 5 bases, and 2 bases stayed unmatched. CDR1 LNHDA and CDR2 SQIVND come from the germline V gene (reference sequence). The CDR3 sequence is 11 residues long. Here the CDR3 reads CASETGTEAFF. DNA for the CDR3: TGTGCCAGTGAGACAGGGACTGAAGCTTTCTTT.

This chain uses TRBV27 with TRBJ2-1; no firm D call. CDR3 length equals 13 residues. V lost 6 bases and J lost 4, with 10 bases in between. Germline assignment: CDR1 MNHEY and CDR2 SMNVEV (reference sequence). This CDR3 is CASSFAVYNEQFF. For the CDR3, the DNA is TGTGCCAGCAGCTTTGCGGTATACAATGAGCAGTTCTTC.

The chain combines TRBV3-1 (or the pseudogene TRBV3-2) with TRBJ2-7, with D possibly TRBD1 on 6 matching bases. V dropped 0 bases and J dropped 0 bases, with 12 bases sitting between them. Looked up from germline, CDR1 is LGHDT and CDR2 is YNNKEL (reference sequence). The CDR3 loop spans 16 amino acids. For the CDR3, the DNA is TGTGCCAGCAGCCAAGAGTCCAGGGGAATCTCCTACGAGCAGTACTTC. This translates into CASSQESRGISYEQYF.

This rearrangement joins TRBV18 to TRBJ1-1; the match to TRBD1 covers 9 bases. The ends lost 1 base at V and 0 bases at J; junction bases unmatched: 9. CDR1 KGHSH and CDR2 LQKENI come from the germline V gene. The CDR3 loop spans 18 amino acids. CDR3 sequence: CASSPRLSGTGLNTEAFF. The CDR3 DNA is TGTGCCAGCTCACCACGGTTGAGCGGGACAGGGCTGAACACTGAAGCTTTCTTT.

In its sample, this clone was seen once. The V gene is TRBV28, the J gene TRBJ1-2; TRBD1 aligns across 10 bases. Germline V gene lookup returns CDR1 MDHEN and CDR2 SYDVKM. The CDR3 runs 15 residues. J gave up 4 bases and V 5 bases, and 7 bases lay outside the gene matches. CDR3 sequence (DNA): TGTGCCAGCAGTATACTCGGGACAGGGGCCTATGGCTACACCTTC. This sequence encodes CASSILGTGAYGYTF.

The rearrangement links TRBV11-3 to TRBJ1-1; weak D call: TRBD1 (6 bases). The CDR3 spans 18 residues. The germline CDR1 and CDR2 sequences are SGHNT and YENEEA. The ends were cut back, 4 bases at V and 1 base at J, with 22 bases in the middle. The CDR3 spells CASSSPMDRAPRNTEAFF. CDR3 sequence (DNA): TGTGCCAGCAGCTCCCCGATGGACAGAGCACCGCGGAACACTGAAGCTTTCTTT.

This clone appeared a few times. The V call is TRBV4-2, the J call TRBJ2-7, with 10 bases that match TRBD1. The V and J ends lost 2 bases and 5 bases, in that order; junction bases with no gene match: 6. This CDR3 has 15 amino acids. CDR1 and CDR2 from the germline V gene are LGHNA and YNFKEQ. The CDR3 coding sequence is TGTGCCAGCAGCCAATCCGGGACAGGGGTTGACGAGCAGTACTTC. This gives the protein CASSQSGTGVDEQYF.

The chain couples TRBV5-1 to TRBJ2-5, with TRBD2 as a possible D gene (6 bases). From germline, CDR1 is SGHRS and CDR2 YFSETQ. The CDR3 runs to 16 residues. V lost 1 base and J 2 bases, leaving 15 bases between the germline ends. The CDR3 coding sequence is TGCGCCAGCAGCTTGTCGGGAGAGAGGTGGCAAGAGACCCAGTACTTC. As protein: CASSLSGERWQETQYF. Full variable domain (remainder filled in from reference TRBV5-1 and TRBJ2-5): KAGVTQTPRYLIKTRGQQVTLSCSPISGHRSVSWYQQTPGQGLQFLFEYFSETQRNKGNFPGRFSGRQFSNSRSEMNVSTLELGDSALYLCASSLSGERWQETQYFGPGTRLLVL.

The V gene is TRBV11-3, the J gene TRBJ2-2; perhaps TRBD2 as D (7 bases). Deletions cut 6 bases from V and 6 bases from J, with 20 bases between. This CDR3 spans 16 amino acids. Germline V gives CDR1 SGHNT, CDR2 YENEEA. The DNA for the CDR3 is TGTGCCAGCAGTCCATGGGCGGCGGGGGCGGCCGGGGAGCTGTTTTTT. This translates into CASSPWAAGAAGELFF. Combining the CDR3 with reference TRBV11-3 and TRBJ2-2 gives the whole variable domain EAGVVQSPRYKIIEKKQPVAFWCNPISGHNTLYWYLQNLGQGPELLIRYENEEAVDDSQLPKDRFSAERLKGVDSTLKIQPAELGDSAVYLCASSPWAAGAAGELFFGEGSRLTVL.

The chain recombines TRBV10-2 with TRBJ2-1; D is possibly TRBD2 (6 bases). Germline V gene sequence: CDR1 WSHSY, CDR2 SAAADI. Trimming left V 4 bases short and J 0 bases short, with 10 bases between. The CDR3 spans 15 residues. Here the CDR3 DNA reads TGCGCCAGCAGTGTCACTAGCCGCTCCTACAATGAGCAGTTCTTC. This translates into CASSVTSRSYNEQFF.

V gene TRBV9 combines with J gene TRBJ2-4; TRBD1 matches at 7 bases. The CDR3 has 19 residues. The junction had 12 bases not matched to a gene; V was cut back by 0 bases and J by 0 bases. Per the germline V gene, CDR1 is SGDLS and CDR2 is YYNGEE. The CDR3 nucleotides are TGTGCCAGCAGCGTAGGAGAGGGGGCACCGATTCTAGCCAAAAACATTCAGTACTTC. Encoded protein: CASSVGEGAPILAKNIQYF.

The chain's CDR3 is CASSLGRVKENTEAFF. In DNA form, the CDR3 reads TGTGCCAGCAGCTTAGGCAGGGTAAAGGAGAACACTGAAGCTTTCTTT. The chain combines TRBV7-9 with TRBJ1-1; D might be TRBD1 (5 bases). Germline V gives CDR1 SEHNR, CDR2 FQNEAQ (reference sequence). The CDR3 totals 16 residues. V dropped 1 base and J dropped 1 base, with 13 bases sitting between them.

The rearrangement joins TRBV7-9 to TRBJ1-6; 8 bases are a match to TRBD1. CDR1 and CDR2 (germline): SEHNR, FQNEAQ (reference sequence). V lost 10 bases, J lost 9 bases, and 14 bases stayed unmatched. The CDR3 length is 15 residues. The DNA for the CDR3 is TGTGCCAACACCGGGCCTTACAGGGGGGGTTCACCCCTCCACTTT. Amino acids: CANTGPYRGGSPLHF.

The chain has TRBV30 and TRBJ2-3; 9 nucleotides agree with TRBD1. There are 17 residues in the CDR3. The germline CDR1 and CDR2 sequences are GTSNPN and SVGIG (reference sequence). The V segment lost 1 base and the J segment 5 bases; nucleotides outside the gene matches: 13. CDR3 sequence: CAWSAPPQGALGDTQYF. The CDR3, as DNA: TGTGCCTGGAGTGCCCCCCCACAGGGGGCGCTCGGAGATACGCAGTATTTT.

The CDR3 loop is CASSLGGAGWAFF. The CDR3 DNA reads TGTGCCAGCAGTTTAGGGGGGGCTGGATGGGCTTTCTTT. J is TRBJ1-1 and V is TRBV28; D is perhaps TRBD1 (6 bases). Trimming pared 2 bases from V and 11 bases from J, leaving 15 bases between. Germline CDR1 is MDHEN and CDR2 is SYDVKM. This CDR3 region has 13 residues.

This clone was found once. This sequence joins TRBV7-9 and TRBJ2-7, with 7 positions matching TRBD1. Germline V gene data show CDR1 as SEHNR and CDR2 as FQNEAQ (reference sequence). CDR3 length: 14 amino acids. Trimming removed 4 bases from V and 2 bases from J; junction bases left unmatched: 5. The CDR3: CASSYRQGAYEQYF. The DNA for the CDR3 is TGTGCCAGCAGCTATCGACAGGGAGCCTACGAGCAGTACTTC.

Only a few counts were recorded for this clone. CDR3 region: CASSALGSYYGYTF. Here the CDR3 DNA reads TGTGCCAGCAGCGCCCTCGGGAGCTACTATGGCTACACCTTC. This chain links TRBV7-2 with TRBJ1-2, with D hard to call. Germline-derived CDR1 and CDR2 are SGHTA and FQGNSA. The V end was cut by 5 bases, the J end by 3 bases, with 13 bases between. This CDR3 spans 14 amino acids.

The chain employs TRBV5-1 and TRBJ1-2; 11 nucleotides align to TRBD1. Germline lookup yields CDR1 SGHRS and CDR2 YFSETQ. V was pared by 1 base and J by 4 bases, with 9 bases of the junction left unmatched. The CDR3 extends over 17 amino acids. The DNA for the CDR3 is TGCGCCAGCAGCTTGAGAGCTAGGACAGGGGGCGCCTATGGCTACACCTTC. It translates to CASSLRARTGGAYGYTF. Filled out from reference TRBV5-1 and TRBJ1-2, the complete variable domain reads KAGVTQTPRYLIKTRGQQVTLSCSPISGHRSVSWYQQTPGQGLQFLFEYFSETQRNKGNFPGRFSGRQFSNSRSEMNVSTLELGDSALYLCASSLRARTGGAYGYTFGSGTRLTVV.